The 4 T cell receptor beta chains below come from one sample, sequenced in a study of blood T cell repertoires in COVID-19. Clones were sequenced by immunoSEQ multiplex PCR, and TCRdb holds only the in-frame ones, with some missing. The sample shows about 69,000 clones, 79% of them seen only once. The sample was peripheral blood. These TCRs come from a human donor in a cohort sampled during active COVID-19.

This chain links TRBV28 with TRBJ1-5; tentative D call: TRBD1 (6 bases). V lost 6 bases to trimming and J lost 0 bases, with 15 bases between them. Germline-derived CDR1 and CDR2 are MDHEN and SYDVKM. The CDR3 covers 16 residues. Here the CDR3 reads CASSRGGGYSNQPQHF. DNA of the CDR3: TGTGCCAGCAGCCGTGGGGGGGGCTATAGCAATCAGCCCCAGCATTTT.

CDR3 region: CASSPSGDQPQHF. The CDR3, as DNA: TGTGCCAGCAGCCCTAGTGGAGATCAGCCCCAGCATTTT. The V gene is TRBV7-2, the J gene TRBJ1-5; D not resolved. Trimming stripped 5 bases from V and 5 bases from J, with 10 bases between. The CDR3 spans 13 residues. Germline V lookup: CDR1 SGHTA, CDR2 FQGNSA.

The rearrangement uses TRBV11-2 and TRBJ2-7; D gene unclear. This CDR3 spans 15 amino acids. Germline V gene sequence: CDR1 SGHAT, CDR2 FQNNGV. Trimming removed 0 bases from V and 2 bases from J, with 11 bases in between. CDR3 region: CASSLEVGRTYEQYF. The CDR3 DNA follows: TGTGCCAGCAGCTTAGAGGTTGGGCGTACCTACGAGCAGTACTTC.

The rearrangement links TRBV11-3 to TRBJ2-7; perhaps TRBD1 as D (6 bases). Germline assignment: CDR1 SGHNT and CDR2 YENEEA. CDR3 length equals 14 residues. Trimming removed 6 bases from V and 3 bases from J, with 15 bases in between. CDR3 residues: CASSPGAGVYEQYF. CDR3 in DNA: TGTGCCAGCAGTCCCGGAGCAGGGGTCTACGAGCAGTACTTC.